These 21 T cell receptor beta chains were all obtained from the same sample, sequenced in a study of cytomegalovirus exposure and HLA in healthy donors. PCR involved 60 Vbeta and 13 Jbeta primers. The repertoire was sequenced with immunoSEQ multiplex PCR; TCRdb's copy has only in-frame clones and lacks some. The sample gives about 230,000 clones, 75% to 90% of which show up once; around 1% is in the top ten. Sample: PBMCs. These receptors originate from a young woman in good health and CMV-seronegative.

CDR3: CASSVEGGTEAFF. CDR3 DNA sequence: TGTGCCAGCAGTGTTGAGGGAGGCACTGAAGCTTTCTTT. The chain joins TRBV2 to TRBJ1-1, with no clear D. V dropped 4 bases and J dropped 4 bases, with 10 bases sitting between them. The CDR3 contains 13 residues. Germline values: CDR1 SNHLY, CDR2 FYNNEI.

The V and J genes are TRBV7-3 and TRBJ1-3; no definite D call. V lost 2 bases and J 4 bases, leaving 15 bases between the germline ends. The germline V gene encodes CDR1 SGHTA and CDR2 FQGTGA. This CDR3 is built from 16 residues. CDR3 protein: CASSLGGPAWGNTIYF. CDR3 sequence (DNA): TGTGCCAGCAGCTTAGGAGGCCCTGCGTGGGGAAACACCATATATTTT.

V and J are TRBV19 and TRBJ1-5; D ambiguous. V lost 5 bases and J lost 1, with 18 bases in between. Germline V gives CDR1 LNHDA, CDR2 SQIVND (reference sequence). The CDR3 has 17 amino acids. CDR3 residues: CASSPLQTGGSNQPQHF. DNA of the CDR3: TGTGCCAGTAGTCCTCTACAGACGGGAGGGAGCAATCAGCCCCAGCATTTT.

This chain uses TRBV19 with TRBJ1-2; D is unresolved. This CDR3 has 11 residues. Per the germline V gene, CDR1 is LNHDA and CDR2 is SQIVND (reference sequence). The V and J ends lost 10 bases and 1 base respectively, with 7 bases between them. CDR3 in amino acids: CATEVNYGYTF. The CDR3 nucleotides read TGTGCCACCGAGGTTAACTATGGCTACACCTTC.

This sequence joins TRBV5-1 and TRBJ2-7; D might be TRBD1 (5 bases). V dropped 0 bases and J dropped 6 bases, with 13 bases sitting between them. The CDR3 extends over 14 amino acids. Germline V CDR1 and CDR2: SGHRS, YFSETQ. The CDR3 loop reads CASSLARDGAEQYF. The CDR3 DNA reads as TGCGCCAGCAGCTTGGCTCGCGATGGGGCCGAGCAGTACTTC. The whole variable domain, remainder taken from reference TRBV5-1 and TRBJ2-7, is KAGVTQTPRYLIKTRGQQVTLSCSPISGHRSVSWYQQTPGQGLQFLFEYFSETQRNKGNFPGRFSGRQFSNSRSEMNVSTLELGDSALYLCASSLARDGAEQYFGPGTRLTVT.

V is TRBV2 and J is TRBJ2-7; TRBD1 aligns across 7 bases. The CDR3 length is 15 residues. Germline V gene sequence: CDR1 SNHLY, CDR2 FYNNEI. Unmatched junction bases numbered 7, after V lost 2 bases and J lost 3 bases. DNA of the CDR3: TGTGCCAGCAGTGAAAGGGGGCAGGTACTCTACGAGCAGTACTTC. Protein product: CASSERGQVLYEQYF. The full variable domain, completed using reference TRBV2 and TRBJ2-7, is EPEVTQTPSHQVTQMGQEVILRCVPISNHLYFYWYRQILGQKVEFLVSFYNNEISEKSEIFDDQFSVERPDGSNFTLKIRSTKLEDSAMYFCASSERGQVLYEQYFGPGTRLTVT.

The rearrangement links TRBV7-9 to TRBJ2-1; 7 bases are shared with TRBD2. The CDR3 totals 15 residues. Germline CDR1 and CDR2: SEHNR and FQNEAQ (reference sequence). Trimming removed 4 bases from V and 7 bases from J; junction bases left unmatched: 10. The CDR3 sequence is CASSSGLNRVNEQFF. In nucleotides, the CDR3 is TGTGCCAGCAGCTCGGGACTAAACCGCGTGAATGAGCAGTTCTTC.

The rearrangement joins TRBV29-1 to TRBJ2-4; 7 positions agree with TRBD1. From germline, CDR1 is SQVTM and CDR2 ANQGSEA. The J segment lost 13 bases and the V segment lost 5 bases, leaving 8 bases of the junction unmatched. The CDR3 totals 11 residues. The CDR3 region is CSVRDSGPQYF. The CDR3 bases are TGCAGCGTTCGGGACAGCGGTCCGCAGTACTTC. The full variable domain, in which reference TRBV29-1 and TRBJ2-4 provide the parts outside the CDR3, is SAVISQKPSRDICQRGTSLTIQCQVDSQVTMMFWYRQQPGQSLTLIATANQGSEATYESGFVIDKFPISRPNLTFSTLTVSNMSPEDSSIYLCSVRDSGPQYFGAGTRLSVL.

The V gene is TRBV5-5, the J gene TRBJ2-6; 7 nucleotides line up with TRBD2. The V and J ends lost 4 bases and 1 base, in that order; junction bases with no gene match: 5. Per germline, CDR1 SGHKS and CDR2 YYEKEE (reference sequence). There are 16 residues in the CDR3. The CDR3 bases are TGTGCCAGCAGCCCGGGGGGTCTTTCTGGGGCCAACGTCCTGACTTTC. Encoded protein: CASSPGGLSGANVLTF. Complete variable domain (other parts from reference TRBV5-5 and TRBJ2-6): DAGVTQSPTHLIKTRGQQVTLRCSPISGHKSVSWYQQVLGQGPQFIFQYYEKEERGRGNFPDRFSARQFPNYSSELNVNALLLGDSALYLCASSPGGLSGANVLTFGAGSRLTVL.

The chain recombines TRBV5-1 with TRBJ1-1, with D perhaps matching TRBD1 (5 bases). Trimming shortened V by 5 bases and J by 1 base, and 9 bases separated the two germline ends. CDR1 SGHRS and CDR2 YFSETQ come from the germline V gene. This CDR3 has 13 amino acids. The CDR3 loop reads CASRGQQNTEAFF. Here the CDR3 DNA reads TGCGCCAGCAGAGGACAACAGAACACTGAAGCTTTCTTT.

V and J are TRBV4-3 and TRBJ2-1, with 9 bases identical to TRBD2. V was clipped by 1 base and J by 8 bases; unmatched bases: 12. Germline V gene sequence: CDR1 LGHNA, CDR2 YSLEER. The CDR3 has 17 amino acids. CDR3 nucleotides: TGCGCCAGCAGCCAAGTATATGGCGGGAGGGCCGGTTATGAGCAGTTCTTC. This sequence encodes CASSQVYGGRAGYEQFF.

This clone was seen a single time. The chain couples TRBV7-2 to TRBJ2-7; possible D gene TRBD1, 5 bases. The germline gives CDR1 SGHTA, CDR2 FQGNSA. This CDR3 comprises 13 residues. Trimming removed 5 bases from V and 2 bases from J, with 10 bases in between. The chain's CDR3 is CASSRRQPYEQYF. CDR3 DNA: TGTGCCAGCAGCCGGCGACAGCCCTACGAGCAGTACTTC.

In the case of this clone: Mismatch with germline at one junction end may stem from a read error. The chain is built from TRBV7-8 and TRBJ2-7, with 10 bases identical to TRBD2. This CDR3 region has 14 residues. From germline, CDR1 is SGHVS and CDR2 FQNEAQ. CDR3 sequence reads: CASSAGLASFEQYF. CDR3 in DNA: TGTGCCAGCAGCGCGGGACTAGCGTCCTTCGAGCAGTACTTC.

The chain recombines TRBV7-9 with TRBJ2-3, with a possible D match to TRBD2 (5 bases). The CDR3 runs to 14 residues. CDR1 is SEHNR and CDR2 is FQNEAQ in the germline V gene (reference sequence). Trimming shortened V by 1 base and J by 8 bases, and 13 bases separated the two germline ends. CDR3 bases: TGTGCCAGCAGCTTAGAACTAGAGTCCCGTACGCAGTATTTT. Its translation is CASSLELESRTQYF.

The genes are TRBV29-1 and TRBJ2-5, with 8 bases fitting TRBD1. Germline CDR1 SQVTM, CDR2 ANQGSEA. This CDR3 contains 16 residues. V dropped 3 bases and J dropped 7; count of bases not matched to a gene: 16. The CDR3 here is CSVDILATGGSGTQYF. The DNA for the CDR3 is TGCAGCGTTGACATCCTCGCAACAGGGGGTTCAGGGACCCAGTACTTC.

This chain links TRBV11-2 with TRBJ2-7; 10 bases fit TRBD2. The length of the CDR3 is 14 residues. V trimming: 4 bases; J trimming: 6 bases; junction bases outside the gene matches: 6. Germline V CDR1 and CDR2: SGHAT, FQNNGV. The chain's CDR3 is CASSSTAGGAEQYF. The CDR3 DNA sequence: TGTGCCAGCAGCTCAACAGCGGGGGGGGCCGAGCAGTACTTC.

The CDR3 loop is CASSSPRVVNQPQHF. DNA of the CDR3: TGTGCCAGTAGTTCCCCCAGGGTGGTGAATCAGCCCCAGCATTTT. This sequence joins TRBV19 and TRBJ1-5; tentative D call: TRBD1 (5 bases). Germline V CDR1 and CDR2: LNHDA, SQIVND (reference sequence). V was pared by 5 bases and J by 4 bases, with 15 bases between. The CDR3 contains 15 residues.

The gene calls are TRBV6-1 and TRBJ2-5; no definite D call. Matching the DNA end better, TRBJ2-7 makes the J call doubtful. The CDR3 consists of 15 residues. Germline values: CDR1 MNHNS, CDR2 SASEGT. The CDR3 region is CASSDWQALSYEQYF. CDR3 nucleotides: TGTGCCAGCAGTGATTGGCAGGCTCTCTCCTACGAGCAGTACTTC.

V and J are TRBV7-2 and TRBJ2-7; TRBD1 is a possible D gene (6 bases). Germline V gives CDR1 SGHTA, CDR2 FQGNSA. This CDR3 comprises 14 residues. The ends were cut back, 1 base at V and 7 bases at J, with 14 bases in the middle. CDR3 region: CASSLGPGEGEQYF. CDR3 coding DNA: TGTGCCAGCAGCTTAGGGCCAGGGGAAGGGGAGCAGTACTTC.

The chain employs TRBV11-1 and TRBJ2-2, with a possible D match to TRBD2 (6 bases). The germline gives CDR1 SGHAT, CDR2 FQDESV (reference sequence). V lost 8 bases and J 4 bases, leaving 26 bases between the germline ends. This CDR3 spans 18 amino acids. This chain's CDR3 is CASRPKIRGYRRTGELFF. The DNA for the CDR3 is TGTGCCAGCCGACCGAAAATCCGGGGGTATAGGCGCACCGGGGAGCTGTTTTTT.

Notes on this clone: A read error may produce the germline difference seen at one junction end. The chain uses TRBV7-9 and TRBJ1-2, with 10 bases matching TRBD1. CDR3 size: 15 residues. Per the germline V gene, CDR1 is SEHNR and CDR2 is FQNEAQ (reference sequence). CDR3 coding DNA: TGTTCCAGCAGCCCGCCCGGGACAGGGGTGGAGGGCTACACCTTC. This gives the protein CSSSPPGTGVEGYTF.